This entry lists 31 T cell receptor beta chains sequenced from one sample in a study of metastatic and nonmetastatic thyroid tumors. Via MiXCR, TCRdb re-called the PCR reads. Among roughly 6,100 clones, approximately 30% were seen once, and the ten largest hold less than 30%. Patients underwent thyroid surgery, and none had received any treatment before it. Material: adjacent normal tissue. The receptors were gathered from a male donor with papillary thyroid cancer or a benign thyroid nodule (not recorded which). Some clones in this sample may be carry-over from other donors' samples.

This clone is classed as medium-sized (0.01 to 0.1%). The chain joins TRBV5-6 to TRBJ1-1; a weak D match, TRBD1 (6 bases). CDR3 length: 17 residues. Trimming shortened V by 2 bases and J by 0 bases, and 17 bases separated the two germline ends. From germline, CDR1 is SGHDT and CDR2 YYEEEE. The CDR3 nucleotides read TGTGCCAGCAGCTTCGGGGGCAGGGCGTCAATGAACACTGAAGCTTTCTTT. Protein product: CASSFGGRASMNTEAFF.

This sequence joins TRBV20-1 and TRBJ1-2, with 8 positions matching TRBD1. Trimming at V came to 4 bases and at J to 7 bases, leaving 14 bases not matched to a gene. Germline CDR1 reads DFQATT; CDR2 reads SNEGSKA (reference sequence). The CDR3 loop spans 15 amino acids. The DNA of the CDR3 is TGCAGTGCTACTCCCGACAGGGGTGCTATGGGTGGCTACACCTTC. Its translation: CSATPDRGAMGGYTF.

With regard to this clone: One end of the junction varies from germline; a read error may be responsible. The chain links TRBV9 to TRBJ2-3; D may be TRBD1 or TRBD2 (6 bases each). Germline V CDR1 and CDR2: SGDLS, YYNGEE. This CDR3 region has 18 residues. The DNA for the CDR3 is TGTGCCAGTAGCGCCACAGCTAGAGGGGGGACTAGCACAGATACGCAGTATTTT. This translates into CASSATARGGTSTDTQYF.

This clone came up a few times. The CDR3 loop is CASSYDPNSGQETQYF. DNA of the CDR3: TGTGCCAGCAGTTACGACCCCAACTCCGGGCAAGAGACCCAGTACTTC. This chain joins TRBV6-2 or TRBV6-3 and TRBJ2-5, with D unclear. The CDR3 has 16 residues. Germline CDR1 reads MNHEY; CDR2 reads SVGEGT. Trimming cost V 2 bases and J 2 bases, with 15 bases left between them.

The sample holds one count of this clone. The chain is built from TRBV6-4 and TRBJ2-7; 9 bases line up with TRBD2. There are 16 residues in the CDR3. CDR1 is MRHNA, CDR2 SNTAGT, per germline. J gave up 4 bases and V 9 bases, and 16 bases lay outside the gene matches. CDR3 nucleotides: TGTGCCAGAATTTCCGGACTAGCGTCTCTCTCATACGAGCAGTACTTC. Translated, it gives CARISGLASLSYEQYF.

The V and J genes are TRBV6-2 or TRBV6-3 and TRBJ1-6; D uncertain. V gave up 2 bases and J gave up 10 bases, with 12 bases separating them. The CDR3 is made up of 14 amino acids. Germline CDR1 and CDR2: MNHEY and SVGEGT. The CDR3 nucleotides read TGTGCCAGCAGTTACGTGGGATCCAGCTCACCCCTCCACTTT. This translates into CASSYVGSSSPLHF.

The rearrangement joins TRBV2 to TRBJ2-3; TRBD2 agrees at 9 bases. V lost 6 bases, J lost 5 bases, and 9 bases stayed unmatched. Germline lookup yields CDR1 SNHLY and CDR2 FYNNEI. This CDR3 has 15 residues. The CDR3 nucleotides are TGTGCCAGCAGGGACCTTAGCGGGAGAGGAGATACGCAGTATTTT. Translating gives CASRDLSGRGDTQYF.

In this sample, this clone turned up a few times. At one end the junction does not follow the germline gene, possibly because of a read error. The chain is built from TRBV24-1 and TRBJ1-2, with a tentative D call TRBD1 (6 bases). Germline V gene lookup returns CDR1 KGHDR and CDR2 SFDVKD. CDR3 length: 15 amino acids. CDR3 DNA: TGTGCCACCAGTGATCCCCGGACAGAAAACTATGGCCACACCTTC. It is translated as CATSDPRTENYGHTF.

This rearrangement joins TRBV20-1 to TRBJ2-3; 12 bases map to TRBD2. The CDR3 consists of 15 residues. The ends lost 6 bases at V and 5 bases at J; junction bases unmatched: 9. Looked up from germline, CDR1 is DFQATT and CDR2 is SNEGSKA (reference sequence). The CDR3 nucleotides are TGCAGTGCGCGGAGGGCTAGCGGGAGGGAAGATACGCAGTATTTT. It encodes CSARRASGREDTQYF.

The chain employs TRBV6-1 and TRBJ2-7, with 12 bases lining up with TRBD2. This CDR3 has 16 amino acids. V dropped 5 bases and J dropped 3; count of bases not matched to a gene: 8. Germline lookup yields CDR1 MNHNS and CDR2 SASEGT. CDR3 nucleotide sequence: TGTGCCAGCAGTCTCAGTCTAGCGGGAGGGGTCTACGAGCAGTACTTC. Translating gives CASSLSLAGGVYEQYF.

CDR3 sequence: CASSLGLAGGEQYF. The DNA of the CDR3 is TGTGCCAGCAGTTTAGGACTAGCGGGAGGTGAGCAGTACTTC. The J gene is TRBJ2-7, the V gene TRBV12-3 or TRBV12-4; 13 bases align to TRBD2. This CDR3 is built from 14 residues. Trimming removed 1 base from V and 7 bases from J; junction bases left unmatched: 1.

This chain uses TRBV2 with TRBJ2-7; no definite D call. V lost 6 bases to trimming and J lost 0 bases, with 12 bases between them. The CDR3 has 14 residues. Germline CDR1 is SNHLY and CDR2 is FYNNEI. CDR3 nucleotide sequence: TGTGCCAGCAGCGCCGTGGGTCGCTCCTACGAGCAGTACTTC. Protein: CASSAVGRSYEQYF.

This clone was seen a few times. The chain links TRBV12-3 or TRBV12-4 to TRBJ2-5; weak D call: TRBD2 (5 bases). The CDR3 contains 13 residues. V was pared by 9 bases and J by 14 bases, with 25 bases between. The chain's CDR3 is CARSTTRTALDYF. DNA of the CDR3: TGTGCCAGAAGTACCACAAGGACTGCTTTGGATTACTTC.

With regard to this clone: The germline gene is not matched at one end of the junction; a read error may be the cause. The J gene is TRBJ2-7, the V gene TRBV11-2; 7 bases agree with TRBD1. The germline gives CDR1 SGHAT, CDR2 FQNNGV. The CDR3 length is 14 residues. In DNA, the CDR3 is TGCGCCAGCAGCCAGGGACAGAACTTTTACGAGCAGTACTTC. This translates into CASSQGQNFYEQYF.

The chain has TRBV7-2 and TRBJ2-7, with D unresolved. The V and J ends lost 8 bases and 2 bases respectively, with 7 bases between them. Germline loops: CDR1 SGHTA, CDR2 FQGNSA. This CDR3 contains 11 residues. CDR3 amino acids: CASARAYEQYF. The CDR3 nucleotides read TGTGCCAGCGCCCGGGCCTACGAGCAGTACTTC.

This clone rates as large. This rearrangement joins TRBV27 to TRBJ2-1, with D possibly TRBD2 on 6 matching bases. The V and J ends lost 4 bases and 6 bases respectively, with 16 bases between them. The CDR3 length is 15 residues. Germline-derived CDR1 and CDR2 are MNHEY and SMNVEV (reference sequence). In DNA, the CDR3 is TGTGCCAGCAGTTCAAGACTAGTGAAGAGCAATGAGCAGTTCTTC. This codes for CASSSRLVKSNEQFF.

The CDR3 sequence is CASSFPGQTGNTIYF. The CDR3 nucleotides are TGTGCCAGCAGTTTTCCGGGACAGACTGGAAACACCATATATTTT. This rearrangement joins TRBV28 to TRBJ1-3; 7 nucleotides agree with TRBD1. V lost 3 bases and J lost 2; bases outside the gene matches: 4. CDR3 size: 15 residues. Germline values: CDR1 MDHEN, CDR2 SYDVKM.

This clone was detected only a few times. This chain links TRBV20-1 with TRBJ2-1; 9 bases map to TRBD2. CDR1 DFQATT and CDR2 SNEGSKA come from the germline V gene (reference sequence). Trimming cost V 5 bases and J 8 bases; bases outside gene matches: 7. The CDR3 has 13 residues. CDR3 region: CSAPLAGLYEQFF. The CDR3 DNA reads TGCAGTGCTCCCCTAGCGGGACTCTATGAGCAGTTCTTC.

The table lists this clone with a few counts. The chain uses TRBV27 and TRBJ2-1, with 13 bases that match TRBD2. V shed 5 bases, J shed 7 bases, and the junction held 5 bases outside the gene matches. Germline assignment: CDR1 MNHEY and CDR2 SMNVEV (reference sequence). This CDR3 contains 15 residues. The CDR3 loop reads CASSPKTSGGNEQFF. DNA of the CDR3: TGTGCCAGCAGTCCTAAGACTAGCGGGGGGAATGAGCAGTTCTTC.

This rearrangement joins TRBV20-1 to TRBJ2-7; D perhaps matches TRBD1 (5 bases). Between the trimmed V and J ends, which lost 6 bases and 4 bases, there was a span of 13 bases. Germline values: CDR1 DFQATT, CDR2 SNEGSKA (reference sequence). This CDR3 comprises 12 residues. CDR3 loop: CSAGAAPYEQYF. As DNA, the CDR3 is TGCAGTGCAGGGGCCGCCCCTTACGAGCAGTACTTC.

As to this clone: Because it lacks the conserved phenylalanine or tryptophan at the end, this CDR3 is likely a read error. V gene TRBV5-1 combines with J gene TRBJ2-2; the D is unclear. Germline V CDR1 and CDR2: SGHRS, YFSETQ. CDR3 length: 18 amino acids. CDR3 sequence reads: CASSLGAPFFSATVELFL. CDR3 in DNA: TGCGCCAGCAGCTTGGGGGCCCCGTTTTTTTCGGCCACCGTGGAGCTGTTTCTT.

Notes on this clone: A junction boundary mismatches the germline segment, possibly from a read error. J is TRBJ1-2 and V is TRBV11-2; D is perhaps TRBD1 (6 bases). The CDR3 contains 16 residues. Germline V gene sequence: CDR1 SGHAT, CDR2 FQNNGV. Written as DNA, the CDR3 is TGTGCCAGCAGCAAGGAGGTGTCAGGGGATAACTATGGCTGCACCTTC. Translated: CASSKEVSGDNYGCTF.

The chain is built from TRBV5-6 and TRBJ2-7; tentatively, D is TRBD1 (6 bases). Trimming left V 3 bases short and J 2 bases short, with 18 bases between. The CDR3 runs 16 residues. From germline, CDR1 is SGHDT and CDR2 YYEEEE. The CDR3 protein is CASSSYKSGQPYEQYF. CDR3 nucleotide sequence: TGTGCCAGCAGCTCATATAAATCAGGACAGCCCTACGAGCAGTACTTC.

This clone rates as medium-sized. V is TRBV7-6 and J is TRBJ2-5; D ambiguous. V was trimmed by 3 bases and J by 4 bases, leaving 9 bases between them. Germline V gene data show CDR1 as SGHVS and CDR2 as FNYEAQ. This CDR3 has 13 residues. The CDR3 protein is CASSFASGETQYF. The CDR3 nucleotides read TGTGCCAGCAGCTTCGCCAGTGGAGAGACCCAGTACTTC. Combining the CDR3 with reference TRBV7-6 and TRBJ2-5 gives the whole variable domain GAGVSQSPRYKVTKRGQDVALRCDPISGHVSLYWYRQALGQGPEFLTYFNYEAQQDKSGLPNDRFSAERPEGSISTLTIQRTEQRDSAMYRCASSFASGETQYFGPGTRLLVL.

The J gene is TRBJ2-3, the V gene TRBV7-8; tentative D call: TRBD2 (6 bases). Germline values: CDR1 SGHVS, CDR2 FQNEAQ. Trimming cost V 3 bases and J 2 bases, with 12 bases left between them. This CDR3 has 15 amino acids. CDR3 coding DNA: TGTGCCAGCAGCTTTTGGGGGGATAACACAGATACGCAGTATTTT. Protein product: CASSFWGDNTDTQYF.

This chain uses TRBV6-2 or TRBV6-3 with TRBJ2-7; 7 nucleotides line up with TRBD1. V lost 4 bases, J lost 2 bases, and 8 bases stayed unmatched. Germline V lookup: CDR1 MNHEY, CDR2 SVGEGT. CDR3 length: 15 amino acids. The CDR3 region has the DNA TGTGCCAGCAGTTCGACGGGACAGCACGCCTACGAGCAGTACTTC. Residues: CASSSTGQHAYEQYF.

This clone was counted between two and nine times. This CDR3 is CASRPGTSGVVQYF. Written as DNA, the CDR3 is TGTGCCAGCCGTCCCGGGACTAGCGGGGTAGTTCAGTATTTT. The chain joins TRBV12-3 or TRBV12-4 to TRBJ2-3; 13 positions agree with TRBD2. The V gene end was trimmed by 8 bases and the J gene end by 12 bases; junction bases not matched to a gene: 11. The CDR3 is made up of 14 amino acids.

The chain carries TRBV12-5 and TRBJ2-2; D assignment may be TRBD1 or TRBD2 (5 bases each). The CDR3 loop spans 17 amino acids. Per the germline V gene, CDR1 is LGHNT and CDR2 is FRNRAP. Trimming cost V 1 base and J 0 bases, with 12 bases left between them. The CDR3 is CASGLAWDGANTGELFF. CDR3 bases: TGTGCTAGTGGTTTGGCATGGGACGGAGCGAACACCGGGGAGCTGTTTTTT.

This sequence joins TRBV5-8 and TRBJ1-1; weak D call: TRBD1 (6 bases). The V end lost 3 bases, the J end lost 4 bases, and 10 bases lay between the germline ends. This CDR3 has 13 amino acids. CDR1 and CDR2 (germline): SGHTS, YDEGEE. The CDR3 reads CASSWGAATEAFF. Written as DNA, the CDR3 is TGTGCCAGCAGCTGGGGGGCGGCCACTGAAGCTTTCTTT.

V usage is TRBV20-1 and J usage is TRBJ2-3; 10 bases are shared with TRBD2. With 4 bases clipped from V and 6 bases from J, the junction kept 4 bases outside the gene matches. Germline CDR1 is DFQATT and CDR2 is SNEGSKA (reference sequence). The CDR3 has 13 amino acids. The CDR3 sequence: CSATSGSSDTQYF. CDR3 coding DNA: TGCAGTGCTACTAGCGGGAGTTCGGATACGCAGTATTTT.

This clone was seen only a few times. The chain joins TRBV6-1 to TRBJ2-2, with a possible D match to TRBD1 (5 bases). V was trimmed by 5 bases and J by 2 bases, leaving 12 bases between them. Looked up from germline, CDR1 is MNHNS and CDR2 is SASEGT. This CDR3 is built from 15 residues. This chain's CDR3 is CASSLRRGNTGELFF. The CDR3 bases are TGTGCCAGCAGTCTTCGAAGGGGAAACACCGGGGAGCTGTTTTTT.